This T cell receptor (beta chain) derives from a study of control samples from healthy donors and cancer patients. Clones were sequenced by immunoSEQ multiplex PCR, and TCRdb holds only the in-frame ones, with some missing. The sample holds 90,000 or so clones, 88% seen once. The CDR3 runs to 16 residues. Per germline, CDR1 SGHRS and CDR2 YFSETQ. The V end lost 0 bases, the J end lost 2 bases, and 12 bases lay between the germline ends. The rearrangement links TRBV5-1 to TRBJ2-1; D gene ambiguous. The clonotype comes from a woman in her 70s in good health. The sequenced material came from blood. CDR3 protein: CASSLVVTVTYNEQFF. For the CDR3, the DNA is TGCGCCAGCAGCTTGGTGGTGACGGTCACCTACAATGAGCAGTTCTTC.